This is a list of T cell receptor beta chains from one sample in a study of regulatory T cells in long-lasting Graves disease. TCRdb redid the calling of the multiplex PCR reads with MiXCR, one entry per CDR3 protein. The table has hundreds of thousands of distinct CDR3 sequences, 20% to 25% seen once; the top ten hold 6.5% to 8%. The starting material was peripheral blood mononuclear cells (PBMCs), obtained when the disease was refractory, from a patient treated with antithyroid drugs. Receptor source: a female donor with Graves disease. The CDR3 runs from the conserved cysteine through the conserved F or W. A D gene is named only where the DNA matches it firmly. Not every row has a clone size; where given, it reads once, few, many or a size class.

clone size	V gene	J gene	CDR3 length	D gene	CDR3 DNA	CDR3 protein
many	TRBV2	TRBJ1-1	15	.	TGTGCCAGCAGTGAAGCGCTTCTTGAGGGCGCTGAAGCTTTCTTT	CASSEALLEGAEAFF
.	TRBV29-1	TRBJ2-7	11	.	TGCAGCGCCTTATCTAACTACGAGCAGTACTTC	CSALSNYEQYF
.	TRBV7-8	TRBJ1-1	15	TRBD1	TGTGCCAGCAGCCACAGGGACAGTTGGAACACTGAAGCTTTCTTT	CASSHRDSWNTEAFF
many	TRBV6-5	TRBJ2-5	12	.	TGTGCCAGCAGTTACCCGGAAGAGACCCAGTACTTC	CASSYPEETQYF
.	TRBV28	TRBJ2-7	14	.	TGTGCCAGCAGCTTTTTCTGGGACCCCTACGAGCAGTACTTC	CASSFFWDPYEQYF
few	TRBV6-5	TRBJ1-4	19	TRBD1	TGTGCCAGCAGTTCGGGACAGATGGAATCACTCGCAACTAATGAAAAACTGTTTTTT	CASSSGQMESLATNEKLFF
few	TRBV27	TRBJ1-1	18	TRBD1	TGTGCCAGCAGTCCTGGACAGGGGAGGTCGGTTTTGAGGACTGAAGCTTTCTTT	CASSPGQGRSVLRTEAFF
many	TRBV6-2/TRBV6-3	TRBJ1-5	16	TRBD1	TGTGCCAGCAGTTTCAAACAGGGGGCGTTCGGTCAGCCCCAGCATTTT	CASSFKQGAFGQPQHF
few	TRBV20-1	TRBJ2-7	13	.	TGCAGTGCTAGATACCTAACCCAGCACGAGCAGTACTTC	CSARYLTQHEQYF
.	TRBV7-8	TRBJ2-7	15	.	TGTGCCAGCAGCTTAGAAACAGGGGAGGCCTACGAGCAGTACTTC	CASSLETGEAYEQYF
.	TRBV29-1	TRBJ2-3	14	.	TGCAGCGTGCAGCCGGGACAAATCACAGATACGCAGTATTTT	CSVQPGQITDTQYF
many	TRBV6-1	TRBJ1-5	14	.	TGTGCCAGTCATCCGATTTCGAGCAATCAGCCCCAGCATTTT	CASHPISSNQPQHF
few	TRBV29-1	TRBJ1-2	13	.	TGCAGCGTTTATTCGGTAGGCGGCCATGGCTACACCTTC	CSVYSVGGHGYTF
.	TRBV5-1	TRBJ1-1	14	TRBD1	TGCGCCAGCAGCCCGTACCGGGACAGCCTTGAAGCTTTCTTT	CASSPYRDSLEAFF
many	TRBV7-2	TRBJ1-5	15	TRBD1	TGTGCCAGCAGCCGGGACAGGGCTAGCAATCAGCCCCAGCATTTT	CASSRDRASNQPQHF
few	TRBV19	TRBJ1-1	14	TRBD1	TGTGCCAGTTCACCACAGGGGGCTGTTGCTGAAGCTTTCTTT	CASSPQGAVAEAFF
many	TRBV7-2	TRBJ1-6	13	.	TGTGCCAGCAGCTTGGGGGATAATTCACCCCTCCACTTT	CASSLGDNSPLHF
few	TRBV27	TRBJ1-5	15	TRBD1	TGTGCCAGCAGCCGGGACAGGGGGGTGAATCAGCCCCAGCATTTT	CASSRDRGVNQPQHF
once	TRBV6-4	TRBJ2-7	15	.	TGTGCCAGCAGTTACCGGACAGTATCGTCCTACGAGCAGTACTTC	CASSYRTVSSYEQYF
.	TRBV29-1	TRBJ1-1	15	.	TGCAGCGTTGAAAACGAGAAAGGGATGAACACTGAAGCTTTCTTT	CSVENEKGMNTEAFF
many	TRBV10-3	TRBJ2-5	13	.	TGTGCCATCAACCCTACGGGACAAGAGACCCAGTACTTC	CAINPTGQETQYF
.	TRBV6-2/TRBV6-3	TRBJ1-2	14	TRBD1	TGTGCCAGCACCGGGACAGTTCCTAACTATGGCTACACCTTC	CASTGTVPNYGYTF
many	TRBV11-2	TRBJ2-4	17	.	TGTGCCAGCAGCCATTGGGACGTTGGACTAGCCAAAAACATTCAGTACTTC	CASSHWDVGLAKNIQYF
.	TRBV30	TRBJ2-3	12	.	TGTGCCTGGGGGCCCGTTGGAGATACGCAGTATTTT	CAWGPVGDTQYF
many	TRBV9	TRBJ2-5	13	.	TGTGCCAGCAGCGTAAATAGCGAAGGGACCCAGTACTTC	CASSVNSEGTQYF
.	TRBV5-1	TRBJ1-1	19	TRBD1	TGCGCCAGCAGCTTGGGAAATGGACAGGGGACCCTAATGAACACTGAAGCTTTCTTT	CASSLGNGQGTLMNTEAFF
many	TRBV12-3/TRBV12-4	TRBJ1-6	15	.	TGTGCCAGCAGTTTACGGGAGAGCGCTGGATCACCCCTCCACTTT	CASSLRESAGSPLHF
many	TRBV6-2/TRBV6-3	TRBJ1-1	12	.	TGTGCCAGCGGGACGAGGAACACTGAAGCTTTCTTT	CASGTRNTEAFF
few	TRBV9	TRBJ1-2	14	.	TGTGCCAGCAGCTACACCACAGGGCCCTATGGCTACACCTTC	CASSYTTGPYGYTF
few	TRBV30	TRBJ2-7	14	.	TGTGCCTGGTCCCCTAGGCCGAGGCGTGGCGAGCAGTACTTC	CAWSPRPRRGEQYF
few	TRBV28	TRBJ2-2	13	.	TGTGCCGCCTTGAGAAGCGTCACCGGGGAGCTGTTTTTT	CAALRSVTGELFF
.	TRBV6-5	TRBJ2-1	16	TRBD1	TGTGCCAGCAGTTACGCCCGAGGGACAGGGTACAATGAGCAGTTCTTC	CASSYARGTGYNEQFF
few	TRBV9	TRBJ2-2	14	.	TGTGCCAGCAGCGTAGATCACGAGGGATCGAAGCTGTTTTTT	CASSVDHEGSKLFF
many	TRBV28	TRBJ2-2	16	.	TGTGCCAGCAGTCCGCCTCAGGGGAGTTACACCGGGGAGCTGTTTTTT	CASSPPQGSYTGELFF
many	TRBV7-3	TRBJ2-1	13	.	TGTGCCAGCAGCTTAGACCTAGACAATGAGCAGTTCTTC	CASSLDLDNEQFF
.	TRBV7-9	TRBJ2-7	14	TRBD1	TGTGCCAGCAGCGGGACAGTGTCCTCCTACGAGCAGTACTTC	CASSGTVSSYEQYF
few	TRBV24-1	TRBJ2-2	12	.	TGTGCCACCAGTGACAGTTACGGGGAGCTGTTTTTT	CATSDSYGELFF
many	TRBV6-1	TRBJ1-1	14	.	TGTGCCAGCAGCTTTGGCGGAAGAAACACTGAAGCTTTCTTT	CASSFGGRNTEAFF
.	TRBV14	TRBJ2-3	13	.	TGTGCCAGCAGCCAAGGGAGCGCAGATACGCAGTATTTT	CASSQGSADTQYF
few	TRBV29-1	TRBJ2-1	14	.	TGCAGCGTTCAGAGGGGGACGGGAAACAATGAGCAGTTCTTC	CSVQRGTGNNEQFF
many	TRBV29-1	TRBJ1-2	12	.	TGCAGCGTTGAAGTGTCAGAATATGGCTACACCTTC	CSVEVSEYGYTF
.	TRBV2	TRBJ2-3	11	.	TGTGCCAGCAGTGTAAGGGATACGCAGTATTTT	CASSVRDTQYF
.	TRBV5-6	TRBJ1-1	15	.	TGTGCCAGCAGCTTACACACGTTGAGGTACACTGAAGCTTTCTTT	CASSLHTLRYTEAFF
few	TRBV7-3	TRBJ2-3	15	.	TGTGCCAGCAGCTTGAGACGGATGGGCACAGATACGCAGTATTTT	CASSLRRMGTDTQYF
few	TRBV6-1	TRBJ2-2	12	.	TGTGCCAGCAATCCATCCGCAAGGGAGCTGTTTTTT	CASNPSARELFF
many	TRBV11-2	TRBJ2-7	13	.	TGTGCCAGCAGCTTAGTACAGGGCTACGAGCAGTACTTC	CASSLVQGYEQYF
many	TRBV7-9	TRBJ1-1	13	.	TGTGCCAGCAGCTTAGAGGTTCGCACTGAAGCTTTCTTT	CASSLEVRTEAFF
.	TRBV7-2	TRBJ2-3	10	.	TGTGCCAGCAGCCTCCGTACGCAGTATTTT	CASSLRTQYF
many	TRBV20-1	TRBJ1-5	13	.	TGCAGTGCTAGAGTGGCCAGCAATCAGCCCCAGCATTTT	CSARVASNQPQHF
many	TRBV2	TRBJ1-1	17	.	TGTGCCAGCGGGACCCCCCACGCAGGGATAGTGGACACTGAAGCTTTCTTT	CASGTPHAGIVDTEAFF
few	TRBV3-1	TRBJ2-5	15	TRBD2	TGTGCCAGCAGCCTGCCTGGGCGGGGGGCCGAGACCCAGTACTTC	CASSLPGRGAETQYF
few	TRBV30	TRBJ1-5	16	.	TGTGCCTGGAGTCAACATTCGGACGGTAGCAATCAGCCCCAGCATTTT	CAWSQHSDGSNQPQHF
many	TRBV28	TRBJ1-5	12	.	TGTGCCAGCAGTTTATGGAGGGAGCCCCAGCATTTT	CASSLWREPQHF
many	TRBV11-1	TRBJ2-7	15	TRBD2	TGTGCCAGCAGCTTAGAAGTTGCGGGAGGTTACGAGCAGTACTTC	CASSLEVAGGYEQYF
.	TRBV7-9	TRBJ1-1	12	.	TGTGCCAGCAGCCATGACACGGACGAAGCTTTCTTT	CASSHDTDEAFF
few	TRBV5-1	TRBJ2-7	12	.	TGCGCCAGCAGCCCTCCCTCTGAGAAGCAGTACTTC	CASSPPSEKQYF
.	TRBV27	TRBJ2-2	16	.	TGTGCCAGCAGTCCGCGGAGTAGCGCCCGTTCTGGGGAGCTGTTTTTT	CASSPRSSARSGELFF